This T cell receptor beta chain was documented in a study of blood T cells in healthy people across ages. Study results and limitations: As age increased, TCR beta diversity per million T cells fell in a roughly linear fashion.

No fewer than 7 million PBMCs went into each sample. This clonotype was seen repeatedly, ten times or more. Its antigen remains unknown. For the second PCR, which ran for roughly 6 to 12 cycles, a sample-barcoded 5' primer and a J-beta primer mix were used. Researchers report that each sample yielded at least 2.5 million CDR3-containing paired-end reads. TCRdb itself ran the 5' RACE reads through MiXCR, one entry per CDR3 protein. The table lists roughly 1.5 million distinct CDR3 sequences, about 45% of them singletons. CDR1 SGHTA and CDR2 FQGNSA come from the germline V gene. V was trimmed by 1 base and J by 4 bases, leaving 10 bases between them. CDR3 length: 14 amino acids.

The rearrangement uses TRBV7-2 and TRBJ1-2; unclear D gene. Sequencing input: blood. The receptor comes from a young woman in good health. The CDR3 nucleotides read TGTGCCAGCAGCTTAGGGGTCCGGATCTATGGCTACACCTTC. As protein: CASSLGVRIYGYTF.